The sequence of this TCR beta chain was determined in a study of blood T cell repertoires in COVID-19. Looking at the study overall: The United States, Italy and Spain were the sources of the acute and convalescent COVID-19 samples. Sample material is recorded as cDNA or gDNA derived from T cells, B-cell-depleted T cells, or PBMCs.

In the study's own analysis: Reference gene primer amplification yielded estimated nucleated cell counts. Profiled with immunoSEQ multiplex PCR; TCRdb holds only in-frame clones, not every one. V and J calls and clone size are given by that table; D and trimming were obtained from the DNA. The repertoire holds more than 100,000 clones, 65% to 85% seen once, with 4% to 5.5% in the top ten. This CDR3 is built from 14 residues. V lost 1 base and J lost 6, with 13 bases in between. The germline V gene has CDR1 SGHRS and CDR2 YFSETQ. The sample was peripheral blood. This chain joins TRBV5-1 and TRBJ1-1; D perhaps matches TRBD1 (5 bases). The receptor was isolated from a woman aged 70-85 years with acute or convalescent COVID-19. CDR3 loop: CASSLRQGDSEAFF. The CDR3, as DNA: TGCGCCAGCAGCTTGCGGCAGGGCGATTCTGAAGCTTTCTTT.